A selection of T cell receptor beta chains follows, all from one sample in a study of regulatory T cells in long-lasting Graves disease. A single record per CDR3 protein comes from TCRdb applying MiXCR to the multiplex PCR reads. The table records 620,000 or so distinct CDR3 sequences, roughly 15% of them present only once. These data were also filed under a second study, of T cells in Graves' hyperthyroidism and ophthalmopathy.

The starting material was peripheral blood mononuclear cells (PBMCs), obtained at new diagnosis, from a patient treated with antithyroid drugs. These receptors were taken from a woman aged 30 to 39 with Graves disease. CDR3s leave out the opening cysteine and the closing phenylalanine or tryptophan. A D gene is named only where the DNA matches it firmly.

cdr3_aa: ASSLWVGGSYNEQF; d_call: NA; j_call: TRBJ2-1; v_call: TRBV28
cdr3_aa: ASSPETWNTEAF; d_call: NA; j_call: TRBJ1-1; v_call: TRBV4-3
cdr3_aa: AISASGGSNQPQH; d_call: NA; j_call: TRBJ1-5; v_call: TRBV10-3
cdr3_aa: SAPYMGRETQY; d_call: NA; j_call: TRBJ2-5; v_call: TRBV20-1
cdr3_aa: ASSIAQGSYGYT; d_call: NA; j_call: TRBJ1-2; v_call: TRBV19
cdr3_aa: ASSSGGGRTYEQY; d_call: TRBD2; j_call: TRBJ2-7; v_call: TRBV7-9
cdr3_aa: AWSEGGTNEKLF; d_call: NA; j_call: TRBJ1-4; v_call: TRBV30
cdr3_aa: ASSLMSGGDGEQY; d_call: TRBD1; j_call: TRBJ2-7; v_call: TRBV5-1
cdr3_aa: ASSVGGTTEAF; d_call: NA; j_call: TRBJ1-1; v_call: TRBV6-1
cdr3_aa: ASSHEGGLAGNYEQF; d_call: TRBD2; j_call: TRBJ2-1; v_call: TRBV4-1
cdr3_aa: ASSRGTVRGFGYGYT; d_call: TRBD1; j_call: TRBJ1-2; v_call: TRBV6-1
cdr3_aa: SASGLGTDTQY; d_call: NA; j_call: TRBJ2-3; v_call: TRBV20-1
cdr3_aa: SVTLTGRYNEQF; d_call: NA; j_call: TRBJ2-1; v_call: TRBV29-1
cdr3_aa: SARDARNTETF; d_call: NA; j_call: TRBJ1-1; v_call: TRBV20-1
cdr3_aa: ASSQGDGLPYNEQF; d_call: NA; j_call: TRBJ2-1; v_call: TRBV4-1
cdr3_aa: ATSGALPNQPQH; d_call: NA; j_call: TRBJ1-5; v_call: TRBV15
cdr3_aa: ASSEVRGSTETQY; d_call: NA; j_call: TRBJ2-5; v_call: TRBV25-1
cdr3_aa: ASYDRGVAF; d_call: NA; j_call: TRBJ1-1; v_call: TRBV10-2
cdr3_aa: ASKQRNTEAF; d_call: NA; j_call: TRBJ1-1; v_call: TRBV12-3/TRBV12-4
cdr3_aa: SAPKPGLVTTQY; d_call: TRBD2; j_call: TRBJ2-3; v_call: TRBV20-1
cdr3_aa: ASSLANEYREQF; d_call: NA; j_call: TRBJ2-1; v_call: TRBV5-5
cdr3_aa: ASSQDWAWNTEAF; d_call: NA; j_call: TRBJ1-1; v_call: TRBV14
cdr3_aa: ASSLGTIARVEQF; d_call: NA; j_call: TRBJ2-1; v_call: TRBV5-1
cdr3_aa: ASSYRRSGENQPQH; d_call: NA; j_call: TRBJ1-5; v_call: TRBV6-9
cdr3_aa: SAGQGIQGYT; d_call: TRBD1; j_call: TRBJ1-2; v_call: TRBV20-1
cdr3_aa: ASKVRVNTEAF; d_call: NA; j_call: TRBJ1-1; v_call: TRBV5-1
cdr3_aa: ASSLSGGRGTDTQY; d_call: TRBD2; j_call: TRBJ2-3; v_call: TRBV7-9
cdr3_aa: SALVQETQY; d_call: NA; j_call: TRBJ2-5; v_call: TRBV29-1
cdr3_aa: SFGLAGSSYEQY; d_call: TRBD2; j_call: TRBJ2-7; v_call: TRBV29-1
cdr3_aa: SAKMWGHEKLF; d_call: NA; j_call: TRBJ1-4; v_call: TRBV20-1
cdr3_aa: ASSLLPGPGADTQY; d_call: NA; j_call: TRBJ2-3; v_call: TRBV28
cdr3_aa: ASTPAGQPYEQY; d_call: NA; j_call: TRBJ2-7; v_call: TRBV28
cdr3_aa: ASRQAVGLAF; d_call: NA; j_call: TRBJ1-1; v_call: TRBV3-1
cdr3_aa: ASRGEGARNTEAF; d_call: TRBD1; j_call: TRBJ1-1; v_call: TRBV7-9
cdr3_aa: ASSFRLNTEAF; d_call: NA; j_call: TRBJ1-1; v_call: TRBV27
cdr3_aa: ASWGDVPPLH; d_call: NA; j_call: TRBJ1-6; v_call: TRBV28
cdr3_aa: ASSLNLATEQY; d_call: NA; j_call: TRBJ2-7; v_call: TRBV3-1
cdr3_aa: SARGGAGNNGQF; d_call: TRBD2; j_call: TRBJ2-1; v_call: TRBV29-1
cdr3_aa: ASSLGWIRGTYNSPLH; d_call: NA; j_call: TRBJ1-6; v_call: TRBV5-1
cdr3_aa: SVHRHEQY; d_call: NA; j_call: TRBJ2-7; v_call: TRBV20-1
cdr3_aa: ASTESPGTGTGANVLT; d_call: TRBD1; j_call: TRBJ2-6; v_call: TRBV6-1
cdr3_aa: ASSLTSWDGRNTEAF; d_call: NA; j_call: TRBJ1-1; v_call: TRBV12-3/TRBV12-4
cdr3_aa: ASTFGTTGTYEQY; d_call: TRBD1; j_call: TRBJ2-7; v_call: TRBV5-6
cdr3_aa: ASSPTGTGYDAAF; d_call: NA; j_call: TRBJ1-1; v_call: TRBV5-4
cdr3_aa: ASSSTGVLGETQY; d_call: TRBD1; j_call: TRBJ2-5; v_call: TRBV2
cdr3_aa: ASTATLSEAF; d_call: NA; j_call: TRBJ1-1; v_call: TRBV28
cdr3_aa: ASSQRQGASEQY; d_call: TRBD1; j_call: TRBJ2-7; v_call: TRBV7-2
cdr3_aa: SVEEDSYGYT; d_call: NA; j_call: TRBJ1-2; v_call: TRBV29-1
cdr3_aa: SASRLSSATYEQY; d_call: NA; j_call: TRBJ2-7; v_call: TRBV20-1
cdr3_aa: ASSLRVGKYEQY; d_call: NA; j_call: TRBJ2-7; v_call: TRBV12-3/TRBV12-4
cdr3_aa: ASSLWGEEQY; d_call: NA; j_call: TRBJ2-7; v_call: TRBV28
cdr3_aa: ASSELGHSSGNTIY; d_call: NA; j_call: TRBJ1-3; v_call: TRBV6-2/TRBV6-3
cdr3_aa: SARDIGQANYGYT; d_call: NA; j_call: TRBJ1-2; v_call: TRBV20-1
cdr3_aa: SARPPGQNTGELF; d_call: NA; j_call: TRBJ2-2; v_call: TRBV20-1